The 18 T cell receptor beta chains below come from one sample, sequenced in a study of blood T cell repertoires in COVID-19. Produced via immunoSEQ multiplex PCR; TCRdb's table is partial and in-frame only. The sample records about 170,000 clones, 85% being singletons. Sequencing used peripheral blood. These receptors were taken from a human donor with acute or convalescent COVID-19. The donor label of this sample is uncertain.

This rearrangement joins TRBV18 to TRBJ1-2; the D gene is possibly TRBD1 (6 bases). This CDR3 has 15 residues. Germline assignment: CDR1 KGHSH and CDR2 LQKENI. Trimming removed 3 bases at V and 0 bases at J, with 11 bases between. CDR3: CASSPPGQPNYGYTF. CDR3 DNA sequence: TGTGCCAGCTCACCTCCGGGACAACCTAACTATGGCTACACCTTC.

The CDR3 loop is CASSPYVHPNSRGANVLTF. CDR3 DNA sequence: TGTGCCAGCTCACCATACGTTCACCCTAACTCAAGAGGGGCCAACGTCCTGACTTTC. V gene TRBV18 combines with J gene TRBJ2-6, with D unclear. The CDR3 consists of 19 residues. The V gene lost 2 bases and the J gene lost 4 bases, with 21 bases spanning the gap. From germline, CDR1 is KGHSH and CDR2 LQKENI.

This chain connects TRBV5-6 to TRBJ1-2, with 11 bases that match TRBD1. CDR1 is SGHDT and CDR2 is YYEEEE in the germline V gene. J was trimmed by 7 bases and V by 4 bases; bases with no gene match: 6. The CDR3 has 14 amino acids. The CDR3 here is CASSHRDRGAGYTF. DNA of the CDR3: TGTGCCAGCAGCCACCGGGACAGGGGGGCTGGCTACACCTTC.

The CDR3, as DNA: TGTGCCAGTAGTATAGGGGGACAGTTACATGAGCAGTTCTTC. It codes for CASSIGGQLHEQFF. The chain couples TRBV19 to TRBJ2-1, with 7 bases aligning to TRBD1. The CDR3 spans 14 residues. Losses at the gene ends were 1 base for V and 8 bases for J; bases not matched to a gene: 5. Germline assignment: CDR1 LNHDA and CDR2 SQIVND (reference sequence).

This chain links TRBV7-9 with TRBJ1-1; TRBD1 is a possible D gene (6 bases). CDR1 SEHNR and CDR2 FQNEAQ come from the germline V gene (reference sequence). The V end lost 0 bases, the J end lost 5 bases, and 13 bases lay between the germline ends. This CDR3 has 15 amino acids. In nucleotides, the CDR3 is TGTGCCAGCAGCTTAGCGGCTGGGGGCCTTACTGAAGCTTTCTTT. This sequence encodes CASSLAAGGLTEAFF.

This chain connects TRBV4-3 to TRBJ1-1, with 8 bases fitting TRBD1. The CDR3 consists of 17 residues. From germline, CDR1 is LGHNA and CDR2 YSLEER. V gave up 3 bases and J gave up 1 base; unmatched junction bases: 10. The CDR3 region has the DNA TGCGCCAGCAGCCAGGAGCTGGGACAGGTCCGGAACACTGAAGCTTTCTTT. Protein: CASSQELGQVRNTEAFF.

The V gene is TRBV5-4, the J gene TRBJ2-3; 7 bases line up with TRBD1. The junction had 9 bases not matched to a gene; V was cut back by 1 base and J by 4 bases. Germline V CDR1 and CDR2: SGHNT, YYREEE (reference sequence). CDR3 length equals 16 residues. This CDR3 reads CASSLPQGRSPDTQYF. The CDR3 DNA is TGTGCCAGCAGCTTGCCACAGGGGCGTTCCCCAGATACGCAGTATTTT.

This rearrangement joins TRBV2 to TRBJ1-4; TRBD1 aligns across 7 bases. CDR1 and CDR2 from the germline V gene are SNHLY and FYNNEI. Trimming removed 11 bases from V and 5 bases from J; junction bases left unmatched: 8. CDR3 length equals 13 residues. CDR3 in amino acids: CAGTGTENEKLFF. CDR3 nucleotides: TGTGCCGGGACCGGGACAGAGAATGAAAAACTGTTTTTT.

The CDR3 sequence: CASSDTRTQGAAYGYTF. CDR3 bases: TGTGCCAGCAGTGACACCAGAACTCAGGGGGCTGCCTATGGCTACACCTTC. The chain joins TRBV6-4 to TRBJ1-2, with TRBD1 identical over 8 bases. After removal of 2 bases from V and 4 bases from J, the junction contained 12 bases not matched to a gene. There are 17 residues in the CDR3. The germline V gene encodes CDR1 MRHNA and CDR2 SNTAGT.

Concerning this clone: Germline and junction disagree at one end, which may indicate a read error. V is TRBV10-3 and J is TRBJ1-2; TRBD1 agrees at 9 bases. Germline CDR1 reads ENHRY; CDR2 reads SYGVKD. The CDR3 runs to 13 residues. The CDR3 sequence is CAISRGQGDPQTF. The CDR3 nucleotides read TGTGCCATCAGCCGGGGACAGGGAGACCCTCAGACTTTC.

Here the CDR3 DNA reads TGTGCCAGCAGTGTAAAGCGGCCCCCCTACGAGCAGTACTTC. As protein: CASSVKRPPYEQYF. This chain connects TRBV2 to TRBJ2-7; D is possibly TRBD2 (5 bases). Looked up from germline, CDR1 is SNHLY and CDR2 is FYNNEI. This CDR3 has 14 residues. V dropped 4 bases and J dropped 2 bases, with 12 bases sitting between them.

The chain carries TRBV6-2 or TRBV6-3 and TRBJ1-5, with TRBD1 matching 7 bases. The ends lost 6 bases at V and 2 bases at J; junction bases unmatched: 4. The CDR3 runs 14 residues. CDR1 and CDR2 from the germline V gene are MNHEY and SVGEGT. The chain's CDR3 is CASSRTGRNQPQHF. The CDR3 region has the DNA TGTGCCAGCAGCCGGACAGGTCGCAATCAGCCCCAGCATTTT.

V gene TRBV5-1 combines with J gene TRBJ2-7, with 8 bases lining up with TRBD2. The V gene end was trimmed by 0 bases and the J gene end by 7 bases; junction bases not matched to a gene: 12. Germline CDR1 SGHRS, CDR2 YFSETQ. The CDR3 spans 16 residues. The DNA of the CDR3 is TGCGCCAGCAGCTTGGTGAGAGCGGGGGCCCTCGGTGAGCAGTACTTC. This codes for CASSLVRAGALGEQYF.

This CDR3 is CASSSPTGSTEAFF. The CDR3 region has the DNA TGTGCCAGCAGCTCGCCGACAGGGAGCACTGAAGCTTTCTTT. This chain uses TRBV11-3 with TRBJ1-1, with 7 bases aligning to TRBD1. CDR3 length: 14 residues. Germline CDR1 SGHNT, CDR2 YENEEA. V shed 4 bases and J 4 bases; nucleotides not matched to a gene: 6.

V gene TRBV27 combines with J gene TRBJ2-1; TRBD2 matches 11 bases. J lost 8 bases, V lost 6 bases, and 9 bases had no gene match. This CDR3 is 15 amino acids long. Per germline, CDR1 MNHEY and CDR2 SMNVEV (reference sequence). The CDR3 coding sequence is TGTGCCAGCAGCCTTAGCGGGGGGGCTGGGTATGAGCAGTTCTTC. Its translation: CASSLSGGAGYEQFF.

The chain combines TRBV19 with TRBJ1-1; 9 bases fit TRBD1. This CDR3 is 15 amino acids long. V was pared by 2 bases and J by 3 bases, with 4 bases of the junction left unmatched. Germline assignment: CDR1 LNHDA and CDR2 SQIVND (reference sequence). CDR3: CASSILQGAYTEAFF. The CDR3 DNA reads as TGTGCCAGTAGTATACTACAGGGGGCGTACACTGAAGCTTTCTTT.

DNA for the CDR3: TGTGCCAGCAGCTTAGCGGGGCAGGGTTTCGAGCAGTACTTC. Protein product: CASSLAGQGFEQYF. The chain is built from TRBV7-9 and TRBJ2-7, with TRBD1 as a possible D gene (5 bases). This CDR3 spans 14 amino acids. The germline gives CDR1 SEHNR, CDR2 FQNEAQ (reference sequence). Between the trimmed V and J ends, which lost 0 bases and 6 bases, there was a span of 12 bases.

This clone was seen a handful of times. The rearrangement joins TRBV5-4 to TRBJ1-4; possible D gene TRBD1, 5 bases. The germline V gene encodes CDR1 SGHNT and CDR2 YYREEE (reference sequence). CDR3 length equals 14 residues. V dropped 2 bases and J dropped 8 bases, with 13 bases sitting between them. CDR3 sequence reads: CASSLGQGREKLFF. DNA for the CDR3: TGTGCCAGCAGCTTAGGGCAGGGAAGGGAAAAACTGTTTTTT.